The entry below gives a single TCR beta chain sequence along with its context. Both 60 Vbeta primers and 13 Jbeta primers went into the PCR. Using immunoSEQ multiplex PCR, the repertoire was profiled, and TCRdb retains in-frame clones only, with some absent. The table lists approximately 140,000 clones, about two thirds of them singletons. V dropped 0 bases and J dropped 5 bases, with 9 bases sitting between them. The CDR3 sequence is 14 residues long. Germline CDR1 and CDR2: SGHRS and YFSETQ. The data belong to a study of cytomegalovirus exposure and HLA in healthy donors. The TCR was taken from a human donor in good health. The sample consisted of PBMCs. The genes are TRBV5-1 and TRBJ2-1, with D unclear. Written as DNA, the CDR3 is TGCGCCAGCAGCTTGGGGCTTCGGGACAATGAGCAGTTCTTC. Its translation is CASSLGLRDNEQFF.